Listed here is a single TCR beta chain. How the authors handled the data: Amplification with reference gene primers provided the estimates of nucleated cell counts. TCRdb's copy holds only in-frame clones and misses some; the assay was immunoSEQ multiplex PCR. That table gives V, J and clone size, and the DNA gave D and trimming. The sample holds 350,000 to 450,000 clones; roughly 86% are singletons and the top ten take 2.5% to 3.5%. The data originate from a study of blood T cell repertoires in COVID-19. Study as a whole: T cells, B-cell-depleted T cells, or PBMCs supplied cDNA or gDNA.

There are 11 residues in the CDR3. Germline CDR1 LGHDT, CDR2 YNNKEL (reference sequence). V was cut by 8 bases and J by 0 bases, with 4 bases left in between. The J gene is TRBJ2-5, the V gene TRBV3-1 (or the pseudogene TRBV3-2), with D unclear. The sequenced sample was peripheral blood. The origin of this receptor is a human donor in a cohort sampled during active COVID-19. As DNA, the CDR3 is TGTGCCAGCGAGGACCAAGAGACCCAGTACTTC. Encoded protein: CASEDQETQYF.